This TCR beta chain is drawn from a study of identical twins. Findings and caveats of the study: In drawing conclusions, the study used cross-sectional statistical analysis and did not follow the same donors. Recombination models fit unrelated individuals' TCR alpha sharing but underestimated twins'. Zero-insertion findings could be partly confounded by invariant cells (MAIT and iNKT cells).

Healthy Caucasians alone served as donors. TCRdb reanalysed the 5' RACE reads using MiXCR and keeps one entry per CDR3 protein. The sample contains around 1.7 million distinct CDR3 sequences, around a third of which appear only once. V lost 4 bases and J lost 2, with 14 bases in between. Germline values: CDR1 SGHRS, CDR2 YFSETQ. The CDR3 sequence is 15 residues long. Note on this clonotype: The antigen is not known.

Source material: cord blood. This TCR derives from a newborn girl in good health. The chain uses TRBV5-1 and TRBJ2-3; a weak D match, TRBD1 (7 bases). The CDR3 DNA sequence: TGCGCCAGCAGCCCCCAGGGGGGCGCCACAGATACGCAGTATTTT. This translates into CASSPQGGATDTQYF.